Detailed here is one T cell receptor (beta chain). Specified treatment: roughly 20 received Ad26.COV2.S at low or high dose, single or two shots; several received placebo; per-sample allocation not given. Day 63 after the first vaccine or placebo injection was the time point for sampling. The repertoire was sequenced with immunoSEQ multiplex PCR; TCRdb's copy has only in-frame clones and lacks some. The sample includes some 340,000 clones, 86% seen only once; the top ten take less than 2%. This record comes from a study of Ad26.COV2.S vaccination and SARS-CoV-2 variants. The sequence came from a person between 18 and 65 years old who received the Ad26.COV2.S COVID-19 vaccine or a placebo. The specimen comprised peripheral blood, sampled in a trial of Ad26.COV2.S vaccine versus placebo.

The CDR3 protein is CATSIRDRASRTEAFF. CDR3 in DNA: TGTGCCACCAGCATCCGGGACAGGGCAAGTCGGACTGAAGCTTTCTTT. The chain joins TRBV15 to TRBJ1-1; 9 bases are shared with TRBD1. This CDR3 spans 16 amino acids. V lost 4 bases, J lost 5 bases, and 11 bases stayed unmatched. Germline-derived CDR1 and CDR2 are LNHNV and YYDKDF (reference sequence).